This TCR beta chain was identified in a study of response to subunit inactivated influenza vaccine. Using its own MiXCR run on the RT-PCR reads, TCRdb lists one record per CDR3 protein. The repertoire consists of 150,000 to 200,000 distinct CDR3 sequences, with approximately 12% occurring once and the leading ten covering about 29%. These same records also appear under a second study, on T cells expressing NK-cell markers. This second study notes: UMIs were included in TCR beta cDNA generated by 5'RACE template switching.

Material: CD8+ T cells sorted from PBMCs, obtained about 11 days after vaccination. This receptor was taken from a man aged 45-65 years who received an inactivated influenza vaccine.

Here the CDR3 DNA reads TGTGCCAGCAGTTTAAGGGCTAGCGGGAGCATGTACAATGAGCAGTTCTTC. Translated, it gives CASSLRASGSMYNEQFF. The chain combines TRBV28 with TRBJ2-1; TRBD2 aligns across 10 bases. The CDR3 contains 17 residues. Germline V lookup: CDR1 MDHEN, CDR2 SYDVKM. The ends lost 2 bases at V and 4 bases at J; junction bases unmatched: 8.